The clone carrying this T cell receptor beta chain was detected ten times or more. Time point in this sample: persistent/refractory GD, antithyroid drugs over 5 years with positive TRAb. PBMC RNA served as the TCR library source. The sample is drawn from a study of regulatory T cells in long-lasting Graves disease. The CDR3 is 12 residues long. CDR1 MDHEN and CDR2 SYDVKM come from the germline V gene. The ends were cut back, 5 bases at V and 4 bases at J, with 9 bases in the middle. Library construction for TCR beta used iRepertoire HTBI primers and Arm-PCR of CDR3 regions. TCRdb re-derived calls from the multiplex PCR reads in MiXCR, one entry per CDR3 protein. The data hold around 460,000 distinct CDR3 sequences, with less than 25% observed a single time.

The chain carries TRBV28 and TRBJ2-7; D gene uncertain. Sequencing was performed on peripheral blood mononuclear cells (PBMCs), taken when the disease was refractory, from a patient treated with antithyroid drugs. This receptor was taken from a female donor with Graves disease. CDR3 in DNA: TGTGCCAGCAGTATCCCAGGTTACGAGCAGTACTTC. Its protein product is CASSIPGYEQYF.